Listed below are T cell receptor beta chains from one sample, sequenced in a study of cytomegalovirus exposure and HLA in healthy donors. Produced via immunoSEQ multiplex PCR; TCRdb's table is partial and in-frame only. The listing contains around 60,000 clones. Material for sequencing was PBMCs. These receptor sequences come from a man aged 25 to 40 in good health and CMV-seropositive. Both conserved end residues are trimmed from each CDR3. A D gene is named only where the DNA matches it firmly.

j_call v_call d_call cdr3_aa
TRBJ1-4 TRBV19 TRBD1 ASRLGQGAEKLF
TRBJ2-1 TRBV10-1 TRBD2 ASSGPGTSGRNEQF
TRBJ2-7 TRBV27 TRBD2 ASSPWTSGRAYEQY
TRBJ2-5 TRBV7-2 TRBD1 ASRPAGQGGETQY
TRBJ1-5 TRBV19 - ASIGSLGSNQPQH
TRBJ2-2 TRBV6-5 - ASSYVGGPTGELF
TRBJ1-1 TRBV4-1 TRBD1 ASSPGQGSTEAF
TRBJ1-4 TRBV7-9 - ASSSLRTENEKLF
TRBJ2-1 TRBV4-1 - ASSQEKRGRGNEQF
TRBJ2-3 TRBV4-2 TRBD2 ASSQDNGGGADKQY
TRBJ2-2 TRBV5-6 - ASSISGTKTGELF
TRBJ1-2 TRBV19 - ASSIFYGQQTGGYT
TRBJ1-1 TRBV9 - ASSVTGTTEAF
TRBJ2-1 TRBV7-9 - AIYRDEQF
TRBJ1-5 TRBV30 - AWNNPASGDQPQH
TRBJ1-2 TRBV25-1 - ASSFRKPNRADYGYT
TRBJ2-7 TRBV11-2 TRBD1 ASSLANRGGDEQY
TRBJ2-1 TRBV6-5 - ASSSAGPHNEQF
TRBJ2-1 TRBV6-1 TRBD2 ASSEGVAGGLYNEQF
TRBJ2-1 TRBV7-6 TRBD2 ASSLDTSGRNRGHINERF
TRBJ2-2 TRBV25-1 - ASSVSVNTGELF
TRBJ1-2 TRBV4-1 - ASSQDTGGNYGYT
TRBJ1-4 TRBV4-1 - ASSQVVVEKLF
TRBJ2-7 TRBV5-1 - ASSLGENNYEQY
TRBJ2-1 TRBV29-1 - SVQGGTVSYNEQF
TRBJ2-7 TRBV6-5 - ASSYSINGLYEQY
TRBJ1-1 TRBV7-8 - ASSFSRERGSGNTEAF
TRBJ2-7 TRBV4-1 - ASSQEGAAWVEQY
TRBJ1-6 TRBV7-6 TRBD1 ASSPLDRGNYNSPLH
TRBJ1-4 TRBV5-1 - ASSLAQGGEKLF
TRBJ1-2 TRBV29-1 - SVEKKSDYGYT
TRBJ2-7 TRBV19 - ASSIPGSYEQY